Sequencing of this T cell receptor beta chain was carried out in a study of early T cells in non-severe SARS-CoV-2 infection. Study-level background: Sequencing was performed on bulk RNA from unsorted whole blood, leaving chains unpaired.

The table lists this clonotype with many counts. Its antigen is unidentified. General observations from the study: VDJdb matches were skewed toward anti-spike CD8 T cell responses.

The CDR3 loop spans 16 amino acids. Trimming at V came to 5 bases and at J to 1 base, leaving 8 bases not matched to a gene. Each cDNA molecule carried a unique molecular identifier. In TCRdb, the 5' RACE reads were re-called with MiXCR into one record per CDR3 protein. Here the sample spans about 60,000 distinct CDR3 sequences, over 9% being singletons. The input for sequencing was whole blood, taken at baseline. The receptor was isolated from an adult who was a healthcare worker with PCR-confirmed SARS-CoV-2 infection or an uninfected control (not recorded which). This chain joins TRBV12-3 or TRBV12-4 and TRBJ2-5, with 9 bases fitting TRBD2. The CDR3 here is CASSPLAGAIQETQYF. The CDR3 region has the DNA TGTGCCAGCAGTCCTTTAGCGGGGGCGATCCAAGAGACCCAGTACTTC.